This entry is about one T cell receptor (beta chain). Its antigen remains unidentified. No qualities accompany the bases; no much larger clone lies one base away. The record originates from a study of shared clonotypes between healthy human individuals (dated by TCRdb to the early 2020s). Concerning the study at large: Three men and a couple of women, aged 18 to 49 years, made up the cohort. For each donor, CD4 naive and CD4 memory were each run on three plates, CD8 naive on two plates, and CD8 memory on one plate. The study deeply sequenced blood TCR repertoires of about five healthy adults to estimate repertoire size and the extent of clonotype sharing between individuals. To increase sequencing depth and limit assay-specific biases, different laboratories used diverse techniques to prepare libraries and sequence TCR repertoires. Leukapheresis yielded between about 0.85 and 10 billion PBMCs per donor. Findings and caveats that apply to the study as a whole: Compared with non-shared clonotypes, the clonotypes found in all four sorted-subset donors had higher generation probabilities. Sampling was restricted to blood, and TCR repertoires in tissues likely differ from the TCR repertoires found in blood. Larger estimated clonotype richness was generally found for naive subsets than for memory subsets. Across four donors, about 4.5% of naive CD4, over 3% of naive CD8, 2.3% of memory CD4, and over 0.35% of memory CD8 clonotypes were shared. Because the study included only a small number of donors, the genetic and exposure-history diversity represented was limited. Based on pairwise subsampling, the degree of clonotype sharing among donors was expected to be affected by sequencing depth. Rarefaction of sorted-subset datasets indicated incomplete sequencing despite the large sequencing depth.

Healthy HIV-negative adults with no recently reported acute infections or vaccinations were included as donors. Every donor was a Caucasian adult living in Nashville, Tennessee, USA. Magnetic negative selection was used to enrich CD4+ T cells, after which naive cells were positively selected on CD45RA and the negative fraction became the memory subset. Blood was obtained by leukapheresis, after which PBMCs were separated by Ficoll-Histopaque density gradient centrifugation and cryopreserved in liquid nitrogen vapor phase. Purity and quantity of every magnetically sorted T cell population were checked by analytical flow cytometry. Genomic DNA was isolated from every sorted fraction and measured by UV absorbance on a Nanodrop 2000c. TCR CDR3 regions were amplified from genomic DNA by multiplex PCR using the deep immunoSEQ assay. Extracted genomic DNA from each cell subset was distributed evenly across all wells of several immunoSEQ 96-well plates, and each plate was treated as a replicate. For sorted subsets, each replicate PCR was loaded with around 220 ng genomic DNA, equivalent to some 31,000 T cell genomes. Purified libraries were measured with a Qubit 3.0 fluorometer, size-checked on a Bioanalyzer 2100, and measured again with the KAPA Library Quantification kit. Each immunoSEQ 96-well plate was sequenced on its own single-read 150-cycle Illumina NextSeq 550 flow cell. The original pipeline was this. Because the immunoSEQ output included only junctional sequences and no quality scores, the filtering could not be the same as the filtering used for full-length reads. Sequences were annotated with PyIR, a Python wrapper for IgBLAST v1.9, and V/J genes and CDR3 were assigned using IMGT germline references. Any read was removed if the V/J assignment was weak (E-value above 1e-6), the CDR3 was missing, or the read contained stop codons, out-of-frame junctions, or ambiguous translated residues. V3J clonotypes were defined as sequences sharing an identical inferred V gene, J gene, and CDR3 amino acid sequence. To compute the percentage overlap between repertoires, the number of shared unique clonotypes was divided by the size of the smaller repertoire. Repertoire richness was assessed with RTK rarefaction, the Chao1 estimator, and Recon v2.1 estimates of unobserved clonotypes. Generation probabilities for all TCRbeta clonotypes obtained by the gDNA method from a handful of donors were computed using OLGA. What TCRdb holds here is the immuneACCESS table cut down to in-frame rearrangements. Part of the clones is not present; checked against another copy, under half of the missing clones reflect an unresolved V gene, and the others are unexplained. V and J calls and clone size come straight from that table; D and trimming were deduced from the DNA. The sample data list a few million clones, and more than 80% of these were observed just once. The ten most abundant clones make up about 0.39% of the sample.

Specimen: naive CD4+ T cells from PBMCs. This specimen's cell subset or site label, per the study, means: CD45RA+ positively selected. The sequence was obtained from a man younger than 35 in good health. Some clones in this sample may be carry-over from other donors' samples.

The bases read TGTGCCAGCAGTACCCGACTGGAATTCACAGATACGCAGTATTTT. This yields the protein CASSTRLEFTDTQYF. Recombination joined TRBV28 with TRBJ2-3; the D gene identity is not certain. In the germline V gene, CDR1 corresponds to MDHEN and CDR2 to SYDVKM. Cut back by 5 bases and 2 bases, the V and J ends lie 14 bases apart. The CDR3 covers 15 residues, taking in both the cysteine and the phenylalanine. Just the 45-base CDR3 DNA is kept, in frame starting at base 1.